The T cell receptor beta chain under discussion was sequenced for a study of T cell changes during pregnancy in multiple sclerosis. This CDR3 comprises 16 residues. Germline-derived CDR1 and CDR2 are MGHRA and YSYEKL. V was pared by 0 bases and J by 3 bases, with 8 bases of the junction left unmatched. Generated by immunoSEQ multiplex PCR, the TCRdb table keeps only in-frame clones and is missing some. The sample has about 69,000 clones, roughly 92% seen once. The specimen was peripheral blood, collected in the third trimester of pregnancy. This clonotype was sampled from a female donor in good health, enrolled as a control in a pregnancy study. V usage is TRBV4-1 and J usage is TRBJ2-7; TRBD1 matches at 7 bases. CDR3 bases: TGCGCCAGCAGCCAAGACGCTGACAGGGCCCTCTACGAGCAGTACTTC. Translated, it gives CASSQDADRALYEQYF.